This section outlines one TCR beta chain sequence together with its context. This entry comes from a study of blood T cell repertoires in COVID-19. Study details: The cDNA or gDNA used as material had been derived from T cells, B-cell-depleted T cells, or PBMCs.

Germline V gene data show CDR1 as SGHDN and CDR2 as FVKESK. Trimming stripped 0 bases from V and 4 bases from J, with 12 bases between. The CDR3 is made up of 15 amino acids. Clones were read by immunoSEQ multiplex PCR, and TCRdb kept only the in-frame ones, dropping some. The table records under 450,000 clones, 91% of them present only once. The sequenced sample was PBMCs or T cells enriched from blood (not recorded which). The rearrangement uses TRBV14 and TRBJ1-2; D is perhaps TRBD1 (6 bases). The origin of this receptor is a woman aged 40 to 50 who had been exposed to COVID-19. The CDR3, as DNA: TGTGCCAGCAGCCAAGACAGGACAGTGGCCTATGGCTACACCTTC. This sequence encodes CASSQDRTVAYGYTF.